The T cell receptor (beta chain) under discussion was sequenced for a study of CD8 T cells in Susac syndrome. Random hexamers served to reverse transcribe about 0.45 to 1 ug RNA. Amplification of TCR beta CDR3 used immunoSEQ multiplex PCR across 54 Vbeta and 13 Jbeta. TCRdb passed the immunoSEQ multiplex PCR reads through MiXCR, listing each CDR3 protein once. The table includes 95,000 to 150,000 distinct CDR3 sequences, over 90% detected once. V was shortened by 4 bases and J by 0 bases, with 10 bases between the two germline ends. This CDR3 contains 15 residues. Germline V gene lookup returns CDR1 SGHDN and CDR2 FVKESK.

Specimen: CD4+ T cells from PBMCs. This chain links TRBV14 with TRBJ1-5, with D uncertain. The clonotype originates from a human donor with Susac syndrome. CDR3 protein: CASSPEGDSNQPQHF. The CDR3 DNA reads as TGTGCCAGCAGCCCCGAAGGCGATAGCAATCAGCCCCAGCATTTT.